This T cell receptor (beta chain) was sequenced during a study of cytomegalovirus exposure and HLA in healthy donors. Whole-study findings and limits: Being productive about 87% or about 30% of the time was typical of most TCR beta V segments in an earlier analysis. Most likely, a cluster of highly shared sequence variants arose as a sequencing artifact. Some 16,000 TCR beta sequences were associated with HLA alleles at 0.05 false discovery rate in a later analysis.

At the time of sampling, donors were nominally healthy, though unrecorded immune exposures were likely. It was with 60 Vbeta and 13 Jbeta primers that the PCR ran. Sequenced by immunoSEQ multiplex PCR; TCRdb stores in-frame clones only, minus some. The sample has around 99,000 clones, 65% to 85% seen once. Points on this clone: What it recognizes is unknown.

The origin of this receptor is a man in his forties or fifties in good health and CMV-seronegative. The sequenced sample consisted of PBMCs.

The CDR3 region is CASSPYGPGGTEAFF. The CDR3, as DNA: TGTGCCAGCTCACCATATGGTCCAGGAGGGACTGAAGCTTTCTTT. V usage is TRBV18 and J usage is TRBJ1-1; D unclear. This CDR3 spans 15 amino acids. The V gene's germline CDR1 is KGHSH and CDR2 LQKENI. Trimming took 2 bases from V and 5 from J, leaving 15 bases between them. Variable domain in full (rest from reference TRBV18 and TRBJ1-1): NAGVMQNPRHLVRRRGQEARLRCSPMKGHSHVYWYRQLPEEGLKFMVYLQKENIIDESGMPKERFSAEFPKEGPSILRIQQVVRGDSAAYFCASSPYGPGGTEAFFGQGTRLTVV.